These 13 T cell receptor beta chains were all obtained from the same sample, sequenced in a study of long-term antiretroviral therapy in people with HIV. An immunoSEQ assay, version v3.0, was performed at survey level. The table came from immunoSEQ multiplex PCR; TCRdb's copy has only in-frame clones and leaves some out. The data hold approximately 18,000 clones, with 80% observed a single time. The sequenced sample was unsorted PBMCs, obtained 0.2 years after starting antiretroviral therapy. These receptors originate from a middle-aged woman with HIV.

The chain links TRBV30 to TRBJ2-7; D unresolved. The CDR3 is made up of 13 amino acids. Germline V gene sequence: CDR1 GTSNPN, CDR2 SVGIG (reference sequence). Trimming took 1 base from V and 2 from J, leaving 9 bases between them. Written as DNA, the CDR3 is TGTGCCTGGAGTGCTCACCTCGCCTACGAGCAGTACTTC. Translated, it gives CAWSAHLAYEQYF.

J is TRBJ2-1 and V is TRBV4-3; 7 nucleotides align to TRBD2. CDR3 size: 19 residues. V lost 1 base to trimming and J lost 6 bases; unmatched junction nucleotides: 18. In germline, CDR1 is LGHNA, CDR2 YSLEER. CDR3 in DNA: TGCGCCAGCAGCCAAGCCGTACTGAGAATTCGCCGGACTAGCAATGAGCAGTTCTTC. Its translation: CASSQAVLRIRRTSNEQFF.

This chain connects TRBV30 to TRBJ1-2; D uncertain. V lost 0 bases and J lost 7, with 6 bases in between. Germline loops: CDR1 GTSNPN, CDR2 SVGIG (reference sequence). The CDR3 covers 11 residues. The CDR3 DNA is TGTGCCTGGAGTGTTGGAGGTGGCTACACCTTC. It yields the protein CAWSVGGGYTF. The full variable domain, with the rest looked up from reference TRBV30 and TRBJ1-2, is SQTIHQWPATLVQPVGSPLSLECTVEGTSNPNLYWYRQAAGRGLQLLFYSVGIGQISSEVPQNLSASRPQDRQFILSSKKLLLSDSGFYLCAWSVGGGYTFGSGTRLTVV.

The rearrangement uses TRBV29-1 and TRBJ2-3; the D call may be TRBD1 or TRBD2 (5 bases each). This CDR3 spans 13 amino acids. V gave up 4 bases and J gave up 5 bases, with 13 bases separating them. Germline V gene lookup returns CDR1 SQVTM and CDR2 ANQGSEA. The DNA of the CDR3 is TGCAGCGTTGCTAGCTGGGGGATAGATACGCAGTATTTT. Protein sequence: CSVASWGIDTQYF.

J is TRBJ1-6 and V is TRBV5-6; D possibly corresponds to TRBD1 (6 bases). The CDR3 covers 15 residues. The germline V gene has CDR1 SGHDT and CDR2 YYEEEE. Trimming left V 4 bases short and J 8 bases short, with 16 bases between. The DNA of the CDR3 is TGTGCCAGCAGCACCCAGAACAGGGCTTATTCACCCCTCCACTTT. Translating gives CASSTQNRAYSPLHF.

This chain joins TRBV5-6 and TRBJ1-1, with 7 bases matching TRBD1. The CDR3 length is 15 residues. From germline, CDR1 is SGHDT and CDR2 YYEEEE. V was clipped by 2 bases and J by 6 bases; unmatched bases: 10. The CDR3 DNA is TGTGCCAGCAGCTTTTATGACAGGGATTACCCTGAAGCTTTCTTT. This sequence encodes CASSFYDRDYPEAFF.

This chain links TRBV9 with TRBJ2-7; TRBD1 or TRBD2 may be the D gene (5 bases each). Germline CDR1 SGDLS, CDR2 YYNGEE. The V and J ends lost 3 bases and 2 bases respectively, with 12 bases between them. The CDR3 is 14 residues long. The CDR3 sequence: CASSGRDATYEQYF. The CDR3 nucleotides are TGTGCCAGCAGCGGCCGGGACGCCACCTACGAGCAGTACTTC.

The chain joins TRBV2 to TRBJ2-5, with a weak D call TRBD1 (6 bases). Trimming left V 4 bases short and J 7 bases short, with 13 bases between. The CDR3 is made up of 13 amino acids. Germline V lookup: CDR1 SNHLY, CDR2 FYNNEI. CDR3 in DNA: TGTGCCAGCAGTGGCGTCCCCAGGGGGACCCAGTACTTC. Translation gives CASSGVPRGTQYF.

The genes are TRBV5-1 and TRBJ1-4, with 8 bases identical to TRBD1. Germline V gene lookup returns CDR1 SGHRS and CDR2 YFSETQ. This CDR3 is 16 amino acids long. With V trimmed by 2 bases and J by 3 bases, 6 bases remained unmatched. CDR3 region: CASSFQGAGANEKLFF. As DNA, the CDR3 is TGCGCCAGCAGCTTTCAGGGGGCAGGAGCTAATGAAAAACTGTTTTTT.

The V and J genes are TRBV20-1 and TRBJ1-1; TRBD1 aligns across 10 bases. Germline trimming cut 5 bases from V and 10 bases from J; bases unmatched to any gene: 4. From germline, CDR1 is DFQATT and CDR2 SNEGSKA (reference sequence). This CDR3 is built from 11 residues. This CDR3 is CSARQGASAFF. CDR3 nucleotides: TGCAGTGCTCGACAGGGGGCCTCAGCTTTCTTT.

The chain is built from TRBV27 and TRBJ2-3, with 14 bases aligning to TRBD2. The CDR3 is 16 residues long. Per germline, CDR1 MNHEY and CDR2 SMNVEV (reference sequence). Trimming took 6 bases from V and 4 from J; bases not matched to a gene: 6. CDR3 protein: CASSLRLAGGPDTQYF. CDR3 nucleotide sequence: TGTGCCAGCAGCCTCCGACTAGCGGGAGGGCCAGATACGCAGTATTTT.

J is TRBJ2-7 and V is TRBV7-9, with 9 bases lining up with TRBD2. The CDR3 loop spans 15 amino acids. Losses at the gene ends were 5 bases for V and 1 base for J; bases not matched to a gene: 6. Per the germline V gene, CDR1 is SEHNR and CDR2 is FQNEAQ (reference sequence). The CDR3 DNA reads TGTGCCAGCAGCACGACTAGCGGTTTATCCTACGAGCAGTACTTC. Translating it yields CASSTTSGLSYEQYF.

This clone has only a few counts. CDR3 DNA: TGTGCCAGCAGTGAAGAGGCAAATTCACCCCTCCACTTT. Protein product: CASSEEANSPLHF. The V call is TRBV2, the J call TRBJ1-6, with D uncertain. V gave up 1 base and J gave up 7 bases, with 5 bases separating them. In germline, CDR1 is SNHLY, CDR2 FYNNEI. The CDR3 has 13 residues. Combining the CDR3 with reference TRBV2 and TRBJ1-6 gives the whole variable domain EPEVTQTPSHQVTQMGQEVILRCVPISNHLYFYWYRQILGQKVEFLVSFYNNEISEKSEIFDDQFSVERPDGSNFTLKIRSTKLEDSAMYFCASSEEANSPLHFGNGTRLTVT.